This T cell receptor beta chain was retrieved from a study of shared clonotypes between healthy human individuals. Generated by immunoSEQ multiplex PCR, the TCRdb table keeps only in-frame clones and is missing some. The data hold over 2 million clones, with over 85% observed a single time. Naive CD8 cells comprised CD45RO-negative, CCR7-positively selected cells, excluding terminally differentiated effector memory CD45RA+ cells. The clonotype originates from a man between 18 and 29 years old in good health. The sequencing input was naive CD8+ T cells sorted from blood.

The CDR3 reads CASSPTPARQETQYF. CDR3 nucleotide sequence: TGTGCCAGCAGCCCGACACCAGCCAGGCAAGAGACCCAGTACTTC. The chain links TRBV7-9 to TRBJ2-5; D ambiguous. The CDR3 runs 15 residues. Germline V lookup: CDR1 SEHNR, CDR2 FQNEAQ (reference sequence). V was pared by 5 bases and J by 2 bases, with 15 bases between.